This T cell receptor (beta chain) was identified in a study of CD8+ T cells in alopecia areata. Across the whole study: Tofacitinib was taken orally by treated patients, and the dose was 5 to 10 mg twice daily. Using the percentage of affected scalp area, treated patients' severity was scored.

RNA extraction and reverse transcription yielded cDNA as sequencing template. Assay: immunoSEQ multiplex PCR; the TCRdb copy retains only in-frame clones and omits some. The sample includes about 200,000 clones, 55% to 75% of them seen just once. Treatment: oral pan-JAK inhibitor, 5-10 mg twice daily. V was pared by 0 bases and J by 8 bases, with 10 bases between. CDR1 is KGHSH, CDR2 LQKENI, per germline. The CDR3 runs to 13 residues. The source material was CD4+ T cells sorted from blood, sampled at week 24, from a patient treated with tofacitinib. The rearrangement uses TRBV18 and TRBJ1-1, with D unclear. This TCR was sampled from a human donor with alopecia areata. The chain's CDR3 is CASSPPGRGEAFF. The CDR3 DNA reads TGTGCCAGCTCACCACCCGGGAGAGGCGAAGCTTTCTTT.